These 21 T cell receptor beta chains originate from one sample sequenced in a study of identical twins. One entry per CDR3 protein, called by TCRdb with MiXCR from the 5' RACE reads. This table has 200,000 to 250,000 distinct CDR3 sequences, 10% to 13% appearing once. Sequencing input: memory T cells sorted from blood. These receptors came from a man aged 45-60 years in good health.

This sequence joins TRBV5-1 and TRBJ2-1; D may be TRBD1 (9 bases). Trimming removed 4 bases from V and 5 bases from J, with 16 bases in between. Germline V gene lookup returns CDR1 SGHRS and CDR2 YFSETQ. The CDR3 is made up of 15 amino acids. CDR3 DNA: TGCGCCAGCAGCCCGGGGGGGACAGGGAACAATGAGCAGTTCTTC. Translated: CASSPGGTGNNEQFF.

The sample holds many counts of this clonotype. This chain uses TRBV20-1 with TRBJ1-1, with a tentative D call TRBD1 (6 bases). In germline, CDR1 is DFQATT, CDR2 SNEGSKA (reference sequence). The CDR3 loop spans 12 amino acids. Trimming took 4 bases from V and 5 from J, leaving 11 bases between them. The DNA of the CDR3 is TGCAGTGCTAAAACAGGGCTTACTGAAGCTTTCTTT. Protein product: CSAKTGLTEAFF.

The sample holds a few counts of this clonotype. The chain employs TRBV6-2 or TRBV6-3 and TRBJ2-1; D possibly corresponds to TRBD2 (6 bases). Germline CDR1 and CDR2: MNHEY and SVGEGT. Trimming took 2 bases from V and 4 from J, leaving 12 bases between them. CDR3 size: 15 residues. In nucleotides, the CDR3 is TGTGCCAGCAGTTACGCTAGCGTGCTATACAATGAGCAGTTCTTC. It is translated as CASSYASVLYNEQFF.

This clonotype was observed many times. The chain links TRBV7-8 to TRBJ2-5; no firm D call. The CDR3 has 16 residues. Germline assignment: CDR1 SGHVS and CDR2 FQNEAQ. Trimming left V 1 base short and J 2 bases short, with 14 bases between. Written as DNA, the CDR3 is TGTGCCAGCAGCTTAGGGTCCCGCTTATTTCAAGAGACCCAGTACTTC. It encodes CASSLGSRLFQETQYF.

This clonotype was observed many times. The V gene is TRBV3-1, the J gene TRBJ2-5; 10 positions match TRBD2. The CDR3 is made up of 17 amino acids. The V and J ends lost 1 base and 4 bases, in that order; junction bases with no gene match: 9. Germline values: CDR1 LGHDT, CDR2 YNNKEL (reference sequence). CDR3 sequence: CASSQGWASGRGETQYF. In DNA form, the CDR3 reads TGTGCCAGCAGCCAAGGGTGGGCTAGCGGGAGAGGAGAGACCCAGTACTTC.

The rearrangement joins TRBV11-2 to TRBJ2-1, with 7 bases identical to TRBD2. The J segment lost 4 bases and the V segment lost 0 bases, leaving 3 bases of the junction unmatched. Germline lookup yields CDR1 SGHAT and CDR2 FQNNGV. The CDR3 consists of 15 residues. The CDR3 DNA is TGTGCCAGCAGCTTAGATTGGGGACTATACAATGAGCAGTTCTTC. Its protein is CASSLDWGLYNEQFF.

This clonotype has at least ten counts. The gene calls are TRBV7-2 and TRBJ1-4; D gene ambiguous. CDR3 length: 12 residues. V gave up 2 bases and J gave up 7 bases, with 5 bases separating them. CDR1 and CDR2 from the germline V gene are SGHTA and FQGNSA. The CDR3 region has the DNA TGTGCCAGCAGCTTATGGGGTGAAAAACTGTTTTTT. Residues: CASSLWGEKLFF.

This clonotype was picked up many times. The V and J genes are TRBV20-1 and TRBJ1-4, with D maybe TRBD1 (5 bases). V was clipped by 0 bases and J by 4 bases, with 12 bases between them. The CDR3 length is 15 residues. From germline, CDR1 is DFQATT and CDR2 SNEGSKA (reference sequence). The CDR3 loop reads CSARDPGRVNEKLFF. Written as DNA, the CDR3 is TGCAGTGCTAGAGACCCCGGCAGGGTTAATGAAAAACTGTTTTTT.

The chain has TRBV18 and TRBJ2-2; D is possibly TRBD1 (7 bases). The CDR3 extends over 15 amino acids. Between the trimmed V and J ends, which lost 2 bases and 5 bases, there was a span of 12 bases. Per germline, CDR1 KGHSH and CDR2 LQKENI. The CDR3: CASSPAGQPTGELFF. The CDR3 nucleotides read TGTGCCAGCTCACCAGCGGGACAGCCAACCGGGGAGCTGTTTTTT.

This clonotype has a count of ten or more. The genes are TRBV3-1 and TRBJ2-7; D is unclear. V was cut by 0 bases and J by 2 bases, with 8 bases left in between. Germline CDR1 reads LGHDT; CDR2 reads YNNKEL (reference sequence). CDR3 length: 14 residues. CDR3 sequence reads: CASSQELATYEQYF. In nucleotides, the CDR3 is TGTGCCAGCAGCCAAGAGTTAGCCACCTACGAGCAGTACTTC.

This clonotype was counted many times. The rearrangement uses TRBV2 and TRBJ2-1; D not resolved. The CDR3 sequence is 11 residues long. In germline, CDR1 is SNHLY, CDR2 FYNNEI. V was pared by 0 bases and J by 14 bases, with 8 bases between. In nucleotides, the CDR3 is TGTGCCAGCAGTGAAGCGATGAGAAAGTTCTTC. Residues: CASSEAMRKFF.

The rearrangement uses TRBV4-3 and TRBJ2-6, with D possibly TRBD2 on 5 matching bases. The CDR3 spans 18 residues. The ends were cut back, 0 bases at V and 0 bases at J, with 12 bases in the middle. Looked up from germline, CDR1 is LGHNA and CDR2 is YSLEER. The CDR3 coding sequence is TGCGCCAGCAGCCAAGAAAGAGAGCGGACCTCTGGGGCCAACGTCCTGACTTTC. Protein: CASSQERERTSGANVLTF.

This rearrangement joins TRBV27 to TRBJ2-7; no reliable D call. The CDR3 runs 14 residues. Germline CDR1 and CDR2: MNHEY and SMNVEV (reference sequence). Deletions cut 5 bases from V and 6 bases from J, with 17 bases between. DNA for the CDR3: TGTGCCAGCAGTCCGGACGGATATTCTTTCGAGCAGTACTTC. Its translation: CASSPDGYSFEQYF.

The chain is built from TRBV7-2 and TRBJ2-5; 10 bases align to TRBD2. Trimming at V came to 4 bases and at J to 4 bases, leaving 6 bases not matched to a gene. The germline V gene encodes CDR1 SGHTA and CDR2 FQGNSA. The CDR3 spans 15 residues. CDR3 sequence reads: CASSSGLAVGETQYF. As DNA, the CDR3 is TGTGCCAGCAGCTCCGGACTAGCGGTAGGAGAGACCCAGTACTTC.

The gene calls are TRBV5-1 and TRBJ2-2; D unclear. The CDR3 consists of 15 residues. Per the germline V gene, CDR1 is SGHRS and CDR2 is YFSETQ. With 2 bases removed from V and 1 base from J, the gap between germline ends came to 9 bases. The CDR3 nucleotides are TGCGCCAGCAGCTTAAGTCTGATGAACACCGGGGAGCTGTTTTTT. Amino acid sequence: CASSLSLMNTGELFF.

This clonotype showed up just a few times. The rearrangement links TRBV5-1 to TRBJ2-1; a possible D gene is TRBD1 (5 bases). V lost 4 bases to trimming and J lost 0 bases, with 11 bases between them. CDR3 length: 15 residues. CDR1 is SGHRS, CDR2 YFSETQ, per germline. DNA for the CDR3: TGCGCCAGCAGCGCCAGGGATCCCTCCTACAATGAGCAGTTCTTC. Residues: CASSARDPSYNEQFF.

This clonotype was recorded many times. This sequence joins TRBV6-1 and TRBJ1-1; D is undetermined. The germline CDR1 and CDR2 sequences are MNHNS and SASEGT. The CDR3 extends over 13 amino acids. Trimming left V 4 bases short and J 1 base short, with 7 bases between. CDR3 in amino acids: CASSVSRNTEAFF. CDR3 coding DNA: TGTGCCAGCAGTGTATCCAGGAACACTGAAGCTTTCTTT.

This sequence joins TRBV15 and TRBJ2-1, with 11 nucleotides matching TRBD2. The trim removed 2 bases at V and 8 bases at J, leaving 5 bases unmatched. This CDR3 is built from 15 residues. The V gene's germline CDR1 is LNHNV and CDR2 YYDKDF (reference sequence). The CDR3 region has the DNA TGTGCCACCAGCAGACTAGCGGGAGGCATGGATGAGCAGTTCTTC. Amino acid sequence: CATSRLAGGMDEQFF.

This clonotype was found a few times. This rearrangement joins TRBV7-2 to TRBJ2-7; 9 bases are a match to TRBD1. Per the germline V gene, CDR1 is SGHTA and CDR2 is FQGNSA. V lost 5 bases, J lost 0 bases, and 2 bases stayed unmatched. The CDR3 loop spans 14 amino acids. CDR3 sequence: CASSVDRGSYEQYF. CDR3 nucleotides: TGTGCCAGCAGCGTGGACAGGGGCTCCTACGAGCAGTACTTC.

V and J are TRBV11-1 and TRBJ2-1; 8 nucleotides line up with TRBD2. Unmatched junction bases numbered 10, after V lost 0 bases and J lost 0 bases. There are 19 residues in the CDR3. CDR1 is SGHAT, CDR2 FQDESV, per germline (reference sequence). CDR3 sequence (DNA): TGTGCCAGCAGCTTAGCTAAGAGGAATAGCGGGGTCTCCTACAATGAGCAGTTCTTC. It is translated as CASSLAKRNSGVSYNEQFF.

This clonotype was detected a few times. V and J are TRBV6-5 and TRBJ2-1; 11 bases map to TRBD1. The germline gives CDR1 MNHEY, CDR2 SVGAGI. V shed 0 bases, J shed 9 bases, and the junction held 10 bases outside the gene matches. CDR3 size: 17 residues. CDR3 amino acids: CASSYSGMGTGGGEQFF. CDR3 DNA: TGTGCCAGCAGTTACTCGGGGATGGGGACAGGGGGAGGTGAGCAGTTCTTC.